A single sample gave rise to the 29 T cell receptor beta chains below, sequenced in a study of Graves' ophthalmopathy and Graves' hyperthyroidism. Using RNA transcripts, the TCR beta CDR3 regions were amplified. RT-PCR with HTBI primers came first, then second-round multiplex PCR. TCRdb reprocessed the multiplex PCR reads via MiXCR and lists one record per CDR3 protein. The sample has 450,000 to 600,000 distinct CDR3 sequences, 39% seen once. What was sequenced was peripheral blood or thyroid tissue (not recorded which). The receptors were sampled from an adult man with Graves' hyperthyroidism.

This rearrangement joins TRBV28 to TRBJ1-2; no clear D gene. V lost 5 bases and J lost 5, with 9 bases in between. The CDR3 consists of 12 residues. From germline, CDR1 is MDHEN and CDR2 SYDVKM. CDR3 DNA: TGTGCCAGCAGTCCCCCTCATTATGGCTACACCTTC. Its protein product is CASSPPHYGYTF.

The sample holds many counts of this clonotype. The rearrangement uses TRBV7-3 and TRBJ1-6, with a tentative D call TRBD1 (5 bases). The germline V and J ends were trimmed by 4 bases and 7 bases, with 11 bases remaining between them. CDR1 and CDR2 from the germline V gene are SGHTA and FQGTGA. The length of the CDR3 is 14 residues. The CDR3 DNA sequence: TGTGCCAGCAGCTCGGGACCGCAGAATTCACCCCTCCACTTT. Translated: CASSSGPQNSPLHF. The full variable domain, in which reference TRBV7-3 and TRBJ1-6 provide the parts outside the CDR3, is GAGVSQTPSNKVTEKGKYVELRCDPISGHTALYWYRQSLGQGPEFLIYFQGTGAADDSGLPNDRFFAVRPEGSVSTLKIQRTERGDSAVYLCASSSGPQNSPLHFGNGTRLTVT.

With respect to this clonotype: At one boundary the junction diverges from the germline segment, which might be a read error. The chain employs TRBV5-5 and TRBJ1-2, with 11 bases aligning to TRBD1. In germline, CDR1 is SGHKS, CDR2 YYEKEE (reference sequence). The CDR3 loop spans 15 amino acids. CDR3 sequence reads: CASSLGQGADYGYTF. As DNA, the CDR3 is TGCGCCAGCAGCCTCGGACAGGGGGCCGACTATGGCTACACCTTC.

The chain combines TRBV24-1 with TRBJ2-3, with 12 bases aligning to TRBD2. This CDR3 has 17 amino acids. The germline CDR1 and CDR2 sequences are KGHDR and SFDVKD. Trimming took 7 bases from V and 0 from J; bases not matched to a gene: 7. The CDR3, as DNA: TGTGCCACCAGCGAGACCACTAGCGGGGGGAGCACAGATACGCAGTATTTT. Encoded protein: CATSETTSGGSTDTQYF.

In its sample, this clonotype was seen a few times. This chain connects TRBV9 to TRBJ2-5; TRBD2 matches at 7 bases. This CDR3 is built from 16 residues. In germline, CDR1 is SGDLS, CDR2 YYNGEE. After removal of 3 bases from V and 2 bases from J, the junction contained 10 bases not matched to a gene. Written as DNA, the CDR3 is TGTGCCAGCAGCGACGGGCCGGGGGAGGGTCAAGAGACCCAGTACTTC. It specifies CASSDGPGEGQETQYF.

This clonotype was observed many times. The chain has TRBV19 and TRBJ1-5; D gene ambiguous. The germline gives CDR1 LNHDA, CDR2 SQIVND (reference sequence). The CDR3 runs 15 residues. V was clipped by 3 bases and J by 4 bases, with 13 bases between them. CDR3: CASSIRPLFNQPQHF. CDR3 in DNA: TGTGCCAGTAGTATCAGGCCGCTTTTTAATCAGCCCCAGCATTTT.

This clonotype occurred many times. The rearrangement joins TRBV12-3 or TRBV12-4 to TRBJ2-7; no reliable D call. V was clipped by 6 bases and J by 3 bases, with 15 bases between them. There are 14 residues in the CDR3. The CDR3 region has the DNA TGTGCCAGCAGGGACCCCCGGTCGGGCTACGAGCAGTACTTC. Amino acids: CASRDPRSGYEQYF.

This clonotype was detected many times. The limits of the CDR3 on the DNA are not certain, so only TCRdb's listed CDR3 is given. V usage is TRBV20-1 and J usage is TRBJ1-1; the listed D gene, TRBD1, was not tested against the DNA. CDR1 DFQATT and CDR2 SNEGSKA come from the germline V gene (reference sequence). The length of the CDR3 is 13 amino acids, counting both ends. The CDR3 here is CSARRAGRTEAFF.

This clonotype was recorded at least ten times. The CDR3 coding sequence is TGCAGTGCCTACTGGGGCTCTGGAAACACCATATATTTT. It codes for CSAYWGSGNTIYF. V usage is TRBV20-1 and J usage is TRBJ1-3; D ambiguous. V gave up 6 bases and J gave up 0 bases, with 9 bases separating them. Germline V CDR1 and CDR2: DFQATT, SNEGSKA (reference sequence). The CDR3 is 13 residues long.

CDR3 protein: CSAPQAVVGEQYF. The CDR3 coding sequence is TGCAGTGCTCCGCAGGCCGTAGTGGGCGAGCAGTACTTC. The chain couples TRBV20-1 to TRBJ2-7; no clear D. Trimming removed 5 bases from V and 6 bases from J, with 17 bases in between. The CDR3 contains 13 residues. CDR1 is DFQATT and CDR2 is SNEGSKA in the germline V gene (reference sequence).

This clonotype was observed at least ten times. This chain uses TRBV7-9 with TRBJ2-7, with TRBD1 matching 9 bases. CDR1 is SEHNR and CDR2 is FQNEAQ in the germline V gene (reference sequence). This CDR3 has 16 residues. The junction had 13 bases not matched to a gene; V was cut back by 6 bases and J by 4 bases. The CDR3 protein is CASSPTGTGSLYEQYF. The CDR3 DNA is TGTGCCAGCAGTCCAACCGGGACAGGGTCCTTATACGAGCAGTACTTC.

The genes are TRBV30 and TRBJ1-1; TRBD1 is a possible D gene (5 bases). Trimming took 3 bases from V and 0 from J, leaving 8 bases between them. The CDR3 contains 13 residues. From germline, CDR1 is GTSNPN and CDR2 SVGIG (reference sequence). CDR3 DNA: TGTGCCTGGAGGGACACCTTGAACACTGAAGCTTTCTTT. Translated: CAWRDTLNTEAFF.

A note on this clonotype: A much bigger clone sits one base away, suggesting this may be a read error. V is TRBV5-1 and J is TRBJ2-7, with 13 nucleotides matching TRBD2. Per germline, CDR1 SGHRS and CDR2 YFSETQ. The CDR3 sequence is 16 residues long. As DNA, the CDR3 is TGCGCCAGCAGCTCTAGACTAGCGGGAGGTTCCTGCGAGCAGTACTTC. It codes for CASSSRLAGGSCEQYF.

The genes are TRBV12-5 and TRBJ2-5, with 9 nucleotides matching TRBD1. The CDR3 extends over 15 amino acids. V lost 5 bases, J lost 4 bases, and 8 bases stayed unmatched. CDR1 LGHNT and CDR2 FRNRAP come from the germline V gene. CDR3 in DNA: TGTGCTAGTGGTAAGGGGACAGGGTTTCGAGAGACCCAGTACTTC. Amino acid sequence: CASGKGTGFRETQYF.

To note about this clonotype: A read error may account for a junction end that differs from germline. The chain employs TRBV7-9 and TRBJ2-5; D not certain. Gene TRBJ2-1 matches the end of the DNA better, so the J call may be wrong. CDR1 is SEHNR, CDR2 FQNEAQ, per germline (reference sequence). This CDR3 comprises 12 residues. Here the CDR3 DNA reads TGCGCCAGCAGCAACCGACCCGATGAGCAGTTCTTC. Amino acid sequence: CASSNRPDEQFF.

The chain couples TRBV7-3 to TRBJ2-5, with D tentatively TRBD2 (6 bases). The DNA end lines up better with TRBJ2-1; the J call may be wrong. The CDR3 is 14 amino acids. Germline CDR1 is SGHTA and CDR2 is FQGTGA. The CDR3 sequence: CASSTRPGDNEQFF. The CDR3 DNA reads as TGTGCCAGCAGCACACGACCGGGGGATAATGAGCAGTTCTTC.

Notes on this clonotype: A junction end diverges from the germline sequence, so it may reflect a read error. The V gene is TRBV5-8, the J gene TRBJ2-5, with TRBD1 identical over 11 bases. The CDR3 runs 12 residues. CDR1 is SGHTS and CDR2 is YDEGEE in the germline V gene. The CDR3 here is CASSSGQGAQYF. The CDR3 DNA sequence: TGCGCCAGCAGCTCGGGACAGGGGGCCCAGTACTTC.

A single count supports this clonotype. A read error is possible here, since a much larger clone lies one base away. The chain links TRBV7-9 to TRBJ2-7; D may correspond to TRBD1 or TRBD2 (5 bases each). The CDR3 runs to 16 residues. The germline gives CDR1 SEHNR, CDR2 FQNEAQ (reference sequence). This chain's CDR3 is CAISAGTAVSIGEQYF. CDR3 bases: TGTGCCATCAGCGCCGGGACGGCGGTTTCGATCGGCGAGCAGTACTTC.

Turning to this clonotype: This sequence may be a read error, since a much larger clone differs from it by one base. Since the CDR3 does not end with the conserved phenylalanine or tryptophan, this likely comes from a read error. The chain has TRBV19 and TRBJ2-5; 8 bases map to TRBD2. Germline CDR1 and CDR2: LNHDA and SQIVND (reference sequence). The CDR3 has 14 amino acids. Trimming removed 5 bases from V and 5 bases from J; junction bases left unmatched: 7. Written as DNA, the CDR3 is TGTGCCAGTAGTCCGGGACTAGGAGGCGAGACCCAGTACCTC. Its translation is CASSPGLGGETQYL.

This clonotype has only a few counts. The chain employs TRBV5-1 and TRBJ2-5; D call uncertain. Near its end, the DNA agrees better with TRBJ2-1, so the J call may be wrong. There are 12 residues in the CDR3. CDR1 and CDR2 (germline): SGHRS, YFSETQ. CDR3 amino acids: CASADDWNEQFF. CDR3 nucleotides: TGCGCCAGCGCCGACGATTGGAATGAGCAGTTCTTC.

This clonotype was detected only a few times. This chain joins TRBV5-4 and TRBJ2-2; a weak D match, TRBD1 (5 bases). The length of the CDR3 is 14 residues. Looked up from germline, CDR1 is SGHNT and CDR2 is YYREEE (reference sequence). V dropped 6 bases and J dropped 6 bases, with 15 bases sitting between them. CDR3 in DNA: TGTGCCAGCAAACTGGGGCAGAATGCCGGGGAGCTGTTTTTT. Protein sequence: CASKLGQNAGELFF. The entire variable domain, with the rest obtained from reference TRBV5-4 and TRBJ2-2, is as follows: ETGVTQSPTHLIKTRGQQVTLRCSSQSGHNTVSWYQQALGQGPQFIFQYYREEENGRGNFPPRFSGLQFPNYSSELNVNALELDDSALYLCASKLGQNAGELFFGEGSRLTVL.

This chain uses TRBV7-2 with TRBJ1-6; no reliable D call. Germline V lookup: CDR1 SGHTA, CDR2 FQGNSA. The CDR3 is made up of 13 amino acids. Trimming left V 8 bases short and J 10 bases short, with 15 bases between. CDR3 sequence (DNA): TGTGCCAGCGGTTTTGGGTCTACATCACCCCTCCACTTT. It yields the protein CASGFGSTSPLHF.

The J gene is TRBJ2-5, the V gene TRBV7-6, with TRBD1 identical over 8 bases. Germline trimming cut 7 bases from V and 4 bases from J; bases unmatched to any gene: 8. The CDR3 is 14 residues long. Germline lookup yields CDR1 SGHVS and CDR2 FNYEAQ. In DNA form, the CDR3 reads TGTGCCAGCACCCGAGAAGGACAGGGAGAGACCCAGTACTTC. Amino acids: CASTREGQGETQYF.

About this clonotype: A much larger clone is a single base away; this may be a read error. The rearrangement uses TRBV19 and TRBJ2-7; 11 nucleotides line up with TRBD2. Germline V gene data show CDR1 as LNHDA and CDR2 as SQIVND (reference sequence). This CDR3 region has 14 residues. In nucleotides, the CDR3 is TGTGCCAGTAGTATCACTAGCGGGAGCTACGAGCAGTGCTTC. Residues: CASSITSGSYEQCF.

The table lists this clonotype with many counts. The chain recombines TRBV7-9 with TRBJ2-2; 7 bases match TRBD1. The CDR3 loop spans 17 amino acids. Germline loops: CDR1 SEHNR, CDR2 FQNEAQ (reference sequence). The trim removed 8 bases at V and 3 bases at J, leaving 15 bases unmatched. The CDR3 loop is CASGTPIDRVDTGELFF. In DNA form, the CDR3 reads TGTGCCAGCGGAACCCCAATTGACAGGGTGGACACCGGGGAGCTGTTTTTT.

The count of this clonotype is one. The chain has TRBV7-3 and TRBJ2-1, with TRBD2 matching over 7 bases. The V segment lost 4 bases and the J segment 5 bases; nucleotides outside the gene matches: 2. This CDR3 contains 13 residues. The germline CDR1 and CDR2 sequences are SGHTA and FQGTGA. The CDR3 spells CASSSSGDNEQFF. CDR3 nucleotides: TGTGCCAGCAGCTCTAGCGGCGACAATGAGCAGTTCTTC.

This clonotype was seen many times. V and J are TRBV7-3 and TRBJ1-2; 7 bases are a match to TRBD1. The CDR3 spans 13 residues. The J segment lost 4 bases and the V segment lost 5 bases, leaving 4 bases of the junction unmatched. The germline V gene encodes CDR1 SGHTA and CDR2 FQGTGA. The CDR3 nucleotides read TGTGCCAGCAGCCCCCAGGGGGGCTATGGCTACACCTTC. Encoded protein: CASSPQGGYGYTF.

For this clonotype: The germline gene is not matched at one end of the junction; a read error may be the cause. V and J are TRBV7-3 and TRBJ2-3, with 8 bases that match TRBD2. Germline CDR1 and CDR2: SGHTA and FQGTGA. The CDR3 is 16 amino acids. CDR3 sequence: CASSPRGGRPADTRYF. The CDR3 region has the DNA TGTGCCAGCAGCCCACGGGGGGGAAGACCGGCAGATACGCGGTATTTT.

The V gene is TRBV7-9, the J gene TRBJ2-6; D possibly matches TRBD1 or TRBD2 (5 bases each). Germline CDR1 SEHNR, CDR2 FQNEAQ (reference sequence). CDR3 size: 18 residues. The V end lost 5 bases, the J end lost 0 bases, and 17 bases lay between the germline ends. CDR3 protein: CASSQGSGATSGANVLTF. CDR3 nucleotide sequence: TGTGCCAGCAGCCAAGGATCCGGGGCTACCTCTGGGGCCAACGTCCTGACTTTC.